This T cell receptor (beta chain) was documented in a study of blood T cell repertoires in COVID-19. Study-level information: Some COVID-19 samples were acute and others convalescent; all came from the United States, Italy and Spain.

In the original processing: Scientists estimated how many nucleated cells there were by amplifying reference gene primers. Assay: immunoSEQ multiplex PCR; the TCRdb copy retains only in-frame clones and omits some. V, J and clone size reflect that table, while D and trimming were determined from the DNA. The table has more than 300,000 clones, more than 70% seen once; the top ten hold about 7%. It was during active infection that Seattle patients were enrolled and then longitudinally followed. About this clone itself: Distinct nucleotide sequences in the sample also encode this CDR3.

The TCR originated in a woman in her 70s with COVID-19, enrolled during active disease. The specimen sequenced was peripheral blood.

This CDR3 is CASSLEGDSNQPQHF. The CDR3 coding sequence is TGCGCCAGCAGCTTGGAAGGGGATAGCAATCAGCCCCAGCATTTT. The chain combines TRBV5-1 with TRBJ1-5; D possibly corresponds to TRBD1 (5 bases). V was pared by 0 bases and J by 0 bases, with 7 bases between. The length of the CDR3 is 15 residues. Germline V lookup: CDR1 SGHRS, CDR2 YFSETQ. The entire variable domain, with the rest obtained from reference TRBV5-1 and TRBJ1-5, is as follows: KAGVTQTPRYLIKTRGQQVTLSCSPISGHRSVSWYQQTPGQGLQFLFEYFSETQRNKGNFPGRFSGRQFSNSRSEMNVSTLELGDSALYLCASSLEGDSNQPQHFGDGTRLSIL.